Listed below are T cell receptor beta chains from one sample, sequenced in a study of read filtering for tumor transcriptome and immune sequencing. In TCRdb, the reads were re-called with MiXCR into one record per CDR3 protein. The repertoire holds some 130,000 distinct CDR3 sequences, with 10% to 15% as singletons. Sequencing input: a population of CD138-negative cells sorted from bone marrow. All receptors derive from a donor at least 40 years old with multiple myeloma. Each CDR3 is given with its conserved first and last residue. D genes are given only for firm matches. Size is stated for part of the rows, as once, few or many counts, or as a class when the clone is expanded.

v_gene	abundance	d_gene	len	j_gene	CDR3aa	CDR3nt
TRBV7-2	many	TRBD2	15	TRBJ2-1	CASSLGLAAHNEQFF	TGTGCCAGCAGCTTGGGACTAGCGGCCCACAATGAGCAGTTCTTC
TRBV2	many	.	13	TRBJ2-1	CASSAIKGGEQFF	TGTGCCAGCAGTGCTATCAAGGGCGGCGAGCAGTTCTTC
TRBV6-1	many	TRBD1	14	TRBJ2-3	CASNRQGPTDTQYF	TGTGCCAGCAATCGACAGGGACCCACAGATACGCAGTATTTT
TRBV27	many	.	15	TRBJ2-3	CASRGPWGRADTQYF	TGTGCCAGCAGGGGTCCGTGGGGCCGAGCAGATACGCAGTATTTT
TRBV7-7	.	.	14	TRBJ2-5	CASSLGPFQETQYF	TGTGCTAGCAGCTTAGGCCCTTTCCAAGAGACCCAGTACTTC
TRBV7-9	.	TRBD2	17	TRBJ2-3	CASSLGAGTSGTDTQYF	TGTGCCAGCAGCTTAGGAGCCGGGACTAGCGGCACAGATACGCAGTATTTT
TRBV28	few	.	16	TRBJ2-5	CASSSGGGAWRETQYF	TGTGCCAGCAGTTCTGGTGGCGGGGCTTGGAGAGAGACCCAGTACTTC
TRBV12-3/TRBV12-4	many	.	14	TRBJ2-3	CASSLSGGGDTQYF	TGTGCCAGCAGTTTAAGTGGGGGCGGAGATACGCAGTATTTT
TRBV20-1	many	TRBD1	14	TRBJ2-1	CSASHRGSYNEQFF	TGCAGTGCTAGTCACAGGGGGAGTTACAATGAGCAGTTCTTC
TRBV6-5	few	.	14	TRBJ1-1	CASSFRGRDTEAFF	TGTGCCAGCAGTTTTAGGGGAAGGGACACTGAAGCTTTCTTT
TRBV6-2/TRBV6-3	.	TRBD2	17	TRBJ2-2	CASRADLAGGYAGELFF	TGTGCCAGCAGAGCCGACTTGGCGGGAGGATACGCCGGGGAGCTGTTTTTT
TRBV25-1	many	.	12	TRBJ1-1	CASSDRIRGAFF	TGTGCCAGCAGTGACCGGATCAGGGGTGCTTTCTTT
TRBV20-1	many	.	13	TRBJ1-1	CSARGQPNTEAFF	TGCAGTGCAAGAGGACAGCCGAACACTGAAGCTTTCTTT
TRBV2	many	.	15	TRBJ1-2	CASSPLPDASRGYTF	TGTGCCAGCTCCCCACTCCCCGACGCTTCCCGTGGCTACACCTTC
TRBV2	many	TRBD2	14	TRBJ2-3	CASTQTSGSGTQYF	TGTGCCAGCACCCAAACTAGCGGGAGTGGAACGCAGTATTTT
TRBV2	many	.	14	TRBJ2-6	CASSAGSGANVLTF	TGTGCCAGCAGTGCCGGCTCTGGGGCCAACGTCCTGACTTTC
TRBV20-1	many	.	14	TRBJ2-1	CSARGGSSYNEQFF	TGCAGTGCTAGAGGGGGCAGCTCCTACAATGAGCAGTTCTTC
TRBV28	many	.	12	TRBJ2-7	CASSLTRYEQYF	TGTGCCAGCAGTTTAACTCGCTACGAGCAGTACTTC
TRBV6-5	.	TRBD1	15	TRBJ2-5	CASSMNTGGLGTQYF	TGTGCCAGCAGCATGAATACAGGGGGCCTGGGGACCCAGTACTTC
TRBV25-1	many	.	14	TRBJ1-2	CASSDRSRPHGYTF	TGTGCCAGCAGTGATAGGTCCCGACCCCATGGCTACACCTTC
TRBV9	many	.	16	TRBJ2-1	CASSVGVSAGAGEQFF	TGTGCCAGCAGCGTAGGCGTCTCAGCAGGGGCCGGTGAGCAGTTCTTC
TRBV20-1	few	TRBD1	16	TRBJ1-2	CSAIGQGARSPYGYTF	TGCAGTGCTATCGGACAGGGGGCGCGTTCACCTTATGGCTACACCTTC
TRBV4-1	many	.	13	TRBJ2-2	CARWTLNTGELFF	TGCGCCAGGTGGACACTGAACACCGGGGAGCTGTTTTTT
TRBV11-1	many	.	17	TRBJ2-1	CASSLARHQSSYNEQFF	TGTGCCAGCAGCTTAGCGAGGCACCAGAGCTCCTACAATGAGCAGTTCTTC
TRBV7-9	few	TRBD2	15	TRBJ2-7	CASSTSGSRVYEQYF	TGTGCCAGCAGCACTAGCGGGAGCAGGGTCTACGAGCAGTACTTC
TRBV4-1	.	.	18	TRBJ2-2	CASSQPGLAAQNTGELFF	TGCGCCAGCAGCCAACCCGGCTTAGCAGCCCAGAACACCGGGGAGCTGTTTTTT
TRBV7-8	many	.	16	TRBJ2-1	CASSLELGRTYNEQFF	TGTGCCAGCAGCTTAGAACTAGGAAGAACCTACAATGAGCAGTTCTTC
TRBV21-1	many	.	14	TRBJ2-5	CASSKGTGRQTQYF	TGTGCCAGCAGCAAGGGGACAGGGCGGCAGACCCAGTACTTC
TRBV20-1	many	TRBD2	12	TRBJ2-3	CSAKAGRDTQYF	TGCAGTGCAAAAGCGGGGCGGGATACGCAGTATTTT
TRBV19	many	.	14	TRBJ2-3	CASRDRFRKDTQYF	TGTGCCAGCCGGGACCGATTTCGGAAAGATACGCAGTATTTT
TRBV3-1	many	TRBD1	15	TRBJ1-5	CASSQEGRGHQPQHF	TGTGCCAGCAGCCAAGAGGGGAGGGGGCATCAGCCCCAGCATTTT
TRBV2	many	.	16	TRBJ2-6	CASSEGLYSGANVLTF	TGTGCCAGCAGTGAGGGACTGTACTCTGGGGCCAACGTCCTGACTTTC
TRBV7-2	many	.	14	TRBJ2-1	CASSLHAGINEQFF	TGTGCCAGCAGCTTACATGCGGGAATTAATGAGCAGTTCTTC
TRBV19	many	TRBD1	13	TRBJ1-1	CASRPTGDTEAFF	TGTGCCAGCCGACCGACAGGGGACACTGAAGCTTTCTTT
TRBV6-5	few	.	16	TRBJ1-4	CASSQPQHATNEKLFF	TGTGCCAGCAGCCAACCCCAACACGCAACTAATGAAAAACTGTTTTTT
TRBV5-1	many	.	15	TRBJ2-3	CASSLVPGTTDTQYF	TGCGCCAGCAGCTTGGTTCCCGGGACCACAGATACGCAGTATTTT
TRBV7-9	many	TRBD1	15	TRBJ1-4	CASSPGQGRNEKLFF	TGTGCCAGCAGCCCAGGACAGGGGAGGAATGAAAAACTGTTTTTT
TRBV30	many	TRBD2	15	TRBJ2-3	CAWHPAGFSTDTQYF	TGTGCCTGGCATCCAGCGGGATTTAGCACAGATACGCAGTATTTT
TRBV12-3/TRBV12-4	many	.	15	TRBJ2-5	CASSSPISQTETQYF	TGTGCCAGCAGTTCCCCAATTAGTCAGACAGAGACCCAGTACTTC
TRBV24-1	many	.	16	TRBJ2-3	CATSDDRAGFTDTQYF	TGTGCCACCAGTGATGATCGAGCGGGCTTCACAGATACGCAGTATTTT
TRBV6-6	many	TRBD2	16	TRBJ2-5	CASSTSRTGGQETQYF	TGTGCCAGCAGTACATCAAGAACCGGGGGGCAAGAGACCCAGTACTTC
TRBV10-3	few	.	14	TRBJ2-2	CAISESGGTGELFF	TGTGCCATCAGTGAGTCAGGCGGTACCGGGGAGCTGTTTTTT
TRBV10-3	many	TRBD2	16	TRBJ2-3	CAISDTSGAHTDTQYF	TGTGCCATCAGTGATACTAGCGGGGCGCACACAGATACGCAGTATTTT
TRBV6-2/TRBV6-3	few	.	13	TRBJ2-1	CASSYLGPREQFF	TGTGCCAGCAGTTACCTGGGTCCCCGTGAGCAGTTCTTC